The T cell receptor (beta chain) described here comes from a study of beta chain features in type 1 diabetes (dated by TCRdb to the late 2010s). Notes on the research overall: No differences in mean age, gender distribution, total cell number or subset yield were found between patients and healthy donors. Across all samples, 90 million to 130 million sorted cells were examined, and cell number per subset correlated strongly with RNA yield. The study compared TCRB repertoires of sorted circulating CD4+ T cell subsets between recently diagnosed type 1 diabetes patients and matched healthy donors. Naive and central memory subsets were obtained from all 30 or so donors, but regulatory and stem cell-like memory subsets were isolated from only 8 patients and roughly 8 healthy donors. What the study reported, not specific to this receptor: In all four CD4+ subsets, TCRB CDR3 length was moderately but significantly shorter in type 1 diabetes patients. Because the HLA sub-analyses included only small numbers of individuals, any influence of HLA type on TCRB rearrangement was left unresolved. Because cDNA was sequenced instead of genomic DNA, highly expressing activated cells could be over-represented, though the groups showed no difference in activation or CD3 levels. PCR may preferentially amplify shorter templates, but because patient and control samples were amplified and corrected together, any resulting skew would affect both groups equally. The naive, central memory and regulatory TCRB repertoires appeared to resemble one another more closely among patients than among healthy donors. At VDJ recombination sites, patients with type 1 diabetes made fewer insertions and deleted more nucleotides, a pattern implying thymic rearrangement abnormalities.

Regarding this clone: The clone's antigen remains unknown. Per-base quality was not reported, and no clone a single base away is much larger than it.

The entire isolated RNA was reverse transcribed using the High Capacity cDNA Reverse Transcription Kit, and thus expressed TCRB transcripts were sequenced. Naive, central memory and regulatory T cell samples underwent deep immunoSEQ sequencing, averaging about 3.57 million total reads per sample. Sorted cells were lysed in RLT buffer and RNA was extracted with DNase-treated RNeasy Micro or Mini kits, depending on cell number. To prevent cross-contamination, each cell subset was processed individually, whereas patient and healthy donor samples were processed jointly. The immunoSEQ multiplex PCR was used to amplify TCRB sequences from cDNA, yielding 87-bp fragments that span the CDR3 region. Sequencing of the amplicons was done on the Illumina HiSeq platform. Under the source paper's analysis protocol: Synthetic template baselines were used to correct PCR bias computationally, reads within Hamming distance 2 were collapsed, and singletons that could not be merged were discarded. Reads were aligned against IMGT to assign V, D and J genes, CDR3 length and insertions or deletions at six rearrangement sites. Clonotype counts were normalized to sorted cell number within each subset before computing true diversity and Gini coefficients with the tcR R package. The overlap coefficient, calculated on TCRB nucleotide sequences, was used to measure repertoire sharing. Out-of-frame TCRB sequences from naive cells were analyzed as a proxy for the pre-selection repertoire. The immuneACCESS repertoire file appears here via TCRdb, limited to in-frame rearrangements. These files lack a portion of the clones; in checked studies, under half of the deficit traces to unresolved V genes, and the cause of the others is not known. D and trimming come from the DNA, and the V and J calls and clone size come from that table. In this sample the table shows roughly 500,000 clones, 25% to 35% of which occur a single time. The ten largest clonotypes hold 0.05% to 0.065% of the sample.

Including cysteine and phenylalanine, the CDR3 has 14 amino acids. Only CDR3 DNA remains: 42 bases, in frame from the first base. The germline V gene specifies SGHTA as CDR1 and FQGNSA as CDR2. The junction shows trimming of 2 bases on V and 2 bases on J, and the gene matches do not reach 2 bases of it. Each donor gave one peripheral blood draw, roughly 0.12 L on average, collected into heparinised tubes. A BD FACSAria II and a panel including CD45RO, CCR7, CD25, CD127, CD95 and CD27 were used to sort naive, central memory, regulatory and stem cell-like memory CD4+ T cells. All sorted populations exceeded 95% purity. PBMCs were isolated immediately by Lymphoprep density gradient centrifugation and stained directly without culture. To minimize batch effects, samples were stained and sorted in pairs, one healthy donor with one patient per experiment.

The sequencing sample was made of naive CD4+ T cells from blood. What this sample's cell subset or site label stands for: true naive CD4+ T cells. This chain joins TRBV7-2 to TRBJ2-7; TRBD2 matches 8 bases in the middle. This clonotype was sampled from a man younger than 35 in good health. In nucleotide form, the sequence is TGTGCCAGCAGCTTAACAGCGGGAGCCTACGAGCAGTACTTC. Its product reads: CASSLTAGAYEQYF.